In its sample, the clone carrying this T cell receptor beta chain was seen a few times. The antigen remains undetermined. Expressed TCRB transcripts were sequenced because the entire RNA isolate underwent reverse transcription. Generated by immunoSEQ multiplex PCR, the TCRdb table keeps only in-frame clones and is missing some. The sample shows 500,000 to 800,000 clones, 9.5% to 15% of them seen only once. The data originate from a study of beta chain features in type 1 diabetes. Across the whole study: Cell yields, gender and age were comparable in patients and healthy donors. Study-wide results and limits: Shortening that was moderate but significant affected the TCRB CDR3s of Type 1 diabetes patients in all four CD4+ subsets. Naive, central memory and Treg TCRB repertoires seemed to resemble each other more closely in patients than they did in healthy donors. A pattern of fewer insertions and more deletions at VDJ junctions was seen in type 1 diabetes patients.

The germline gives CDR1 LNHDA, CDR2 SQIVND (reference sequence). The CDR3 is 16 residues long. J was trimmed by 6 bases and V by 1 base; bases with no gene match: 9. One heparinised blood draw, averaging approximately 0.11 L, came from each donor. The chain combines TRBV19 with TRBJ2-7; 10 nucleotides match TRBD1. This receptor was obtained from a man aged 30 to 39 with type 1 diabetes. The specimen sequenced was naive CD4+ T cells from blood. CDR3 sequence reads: CASSIATGTGDREQYF. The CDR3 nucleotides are TGTGCCAGTAGTATAGCAACCGGGACAGGGGACCGCGAGCAGTACTTC.